The sequence of this T cell receptor (beta chain) was determined in a study of CD8+CD57+ T cells in acquired aplastic anemia. Study summary: Isolated CD4+ and CD8+ cells, once sorted, yielded DNA averaging roughly 3.2 ug.

The CDR3 runs 14 residues. V gave up 5 bases and J gave up 3 bases, with 14 bases separating them. Germline V gene sequence: CDR1 SGHAT, CDR2 FQNNGV. Flow cytometry had shown expanded CD8+CD57+ cells in the patients chosen for sequencing. Among the patients, none had received any therapy at the time of blood sampling. Notes on the study in general: Patients and controls turned out to have roughly 31 CD8+ CDR3 sequences in common.

This clonotype was seen at least ten times. Its antigen is undetermined. Genomic DNA, serving as template, underwent TCR beta VDJ and CDR3 profiling. TCRdb reprocessed the reads via MiXCR and lists one record per CDR3 protein. The table lists 150,000 to 200,000 distinct CDR3 sequences, around 48% of them singletons. Sequenced sample: sorted CD4+, CD8+, or CD8+CD57+ T cells (not recorded which) from PBMCs. This sequence originates from a human donor with aplastic anemia. The J gene is TRBJ2-7, the V gene TRBV11-2; D tentatively reads TRBD1 or TRBD2 (5 bases each). The CDR3: CASSLGERFYEQYF. The CDR3 DNA follows: TGTGCCAGCAGCCTAGGGGAGCGCTTCTACGAGCAGTACTTC. Drawing the rest from reference TRBV11-2 and TRBJ2-7, the complete variable domain is EAGVAQSPRYKIIEKRQSVAFWCNPISGHATLYWYQQILGQGPKLLIQFQNNGVVDDSQLPKDRFSAERLKGVDSTLKIQPAKLEDSAVYLCASSLGERFYEQYFGPGTRLTVT.